The present entry profiles one T cell receptor (beta chain) with its context. This record belongs to a study of blood T cell repertoires in COVID-19. V dropped 7 bases and J dropped 2 bases, with 11 bases sitting between them. Germline V gives CDR1 SQVTM, CDR2 ANQGSEA. CDR3 length: 13 residues. In the original processing: It was from reference gene primer amplification that nucleated cell counts were estimated. Clones were sequenced by immunoSEQ multiplex PCR, and TCRdb holds only the in-frame ones, with some missing. V, J and clone size reflect that table, while D and trimming were determined from the DNA. The sample records 200,000 or so clones, 70% to 85% being singletons.

The TCR sequence derives from a woman aged 40 to 55 with acute COVID-19. Sequencing was done on a sample of PBMCs or T cells enriched from blood (not recorded which). V and J are TRBV29-1 and TRBJ2-2; perhaps TRBD1 as D (5 bases). This CDR3 is CSAPQGNTGELFF. DNA for the CDR3: TGCAGCGCGCCCCAGGGAAACACCGGGGAGCTGTTTTTT.